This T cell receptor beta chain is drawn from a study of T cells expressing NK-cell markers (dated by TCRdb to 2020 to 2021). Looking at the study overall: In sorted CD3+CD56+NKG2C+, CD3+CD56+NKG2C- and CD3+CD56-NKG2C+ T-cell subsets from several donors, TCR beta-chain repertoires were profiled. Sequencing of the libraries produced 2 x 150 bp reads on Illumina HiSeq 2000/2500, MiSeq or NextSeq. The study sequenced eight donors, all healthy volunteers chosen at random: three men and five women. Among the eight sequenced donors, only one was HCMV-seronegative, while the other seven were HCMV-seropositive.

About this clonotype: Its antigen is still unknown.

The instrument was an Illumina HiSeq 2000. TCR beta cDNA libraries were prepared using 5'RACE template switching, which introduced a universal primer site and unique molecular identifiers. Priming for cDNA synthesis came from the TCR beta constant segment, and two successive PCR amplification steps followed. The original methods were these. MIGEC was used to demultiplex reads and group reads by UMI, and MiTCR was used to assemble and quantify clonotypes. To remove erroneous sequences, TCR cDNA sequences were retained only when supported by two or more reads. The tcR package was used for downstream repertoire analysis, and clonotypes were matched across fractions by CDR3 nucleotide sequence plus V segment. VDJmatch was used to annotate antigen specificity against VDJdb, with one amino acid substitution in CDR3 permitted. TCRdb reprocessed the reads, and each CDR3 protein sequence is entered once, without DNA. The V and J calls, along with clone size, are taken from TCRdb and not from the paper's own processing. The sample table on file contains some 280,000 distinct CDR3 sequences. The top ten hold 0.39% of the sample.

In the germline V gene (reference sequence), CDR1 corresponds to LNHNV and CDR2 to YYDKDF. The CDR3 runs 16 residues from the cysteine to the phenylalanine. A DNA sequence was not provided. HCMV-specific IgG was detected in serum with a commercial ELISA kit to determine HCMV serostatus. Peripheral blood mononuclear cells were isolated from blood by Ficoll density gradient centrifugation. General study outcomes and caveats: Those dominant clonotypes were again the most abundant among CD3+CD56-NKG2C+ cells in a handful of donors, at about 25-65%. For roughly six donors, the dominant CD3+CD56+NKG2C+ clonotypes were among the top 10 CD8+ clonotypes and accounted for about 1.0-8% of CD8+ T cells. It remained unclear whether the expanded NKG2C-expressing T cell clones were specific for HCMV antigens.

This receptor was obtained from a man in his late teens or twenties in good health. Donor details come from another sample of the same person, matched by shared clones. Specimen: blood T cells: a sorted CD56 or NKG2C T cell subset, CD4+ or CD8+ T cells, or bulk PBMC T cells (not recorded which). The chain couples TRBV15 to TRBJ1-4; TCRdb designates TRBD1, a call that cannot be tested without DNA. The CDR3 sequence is CATSSPNPGQDEKLFF.